This TCR beta chain comes out of a study of shared clonotypes between healthy human individuals. Whole-study results and caveats: All-four-donor shared clonotypes had higher generation probabilities than non-shared clonotypes did.

This was a deep-level run. TCRdb keeps only in-frame clones here, not all; method: immunoSEQ multiplex PCR. Of 550,000 to 750,000 clones listed, 90% to 95% were seen once; the top ten hold approximately 25%. CDR1 is MRHNA and CDR2 is SNTAGT in the germline V gene. The CDR3 extends over 16 amino acids. V shed 5 bases and J 2 bases; nucleotides not matched to a gene: 4. This clone was seen once. Its antigen remains unknown. Positive CCR7 selection of CD45RO-negative cells yielded the naive CD8 cells, and terminally differentiated effector memory CD45RA+ cells were excluded. The study drew its donors from healthy HIV-negative adults without recent acute infections or vaccinations.

V usage is TRBV6-4 and J usage is TRBJ2-3; 13 nucleotides match TRBD2. Sequences were obtained from naive CD8+ T cells sorted from blood. The source of this sequence is a man aged 25 to 45 in good health. The CDR3 DNA reads as TGTGCCAGCAGTCCGGGACTAGCGGGACCCACAGATACGCAGTATTTT. Translated, it gives CASSPGLAGPTDTQYF.